A single sample is the source of the 22 T cell receptor beta chains below, sequenced in a study of blood T cells in healthy people across ages. Sample-barcoded 5' priming and a J-beta primer mix drove a second PCR of roughly 6 to 12 cycles. TCRdb analysed the 5' RACE reads with MiXCR anew, one entry per CDR3 protein. The sample yields 850,000 to 1,300,000 distinct CDR3 sequences, under 55% seen once. The sample consisted of blood. The receptors originated from a woman in her sixties or seventies in good health.

The CDR3 DNA follows: TGTGCCACCAGCCCCAGGGCCGGCGGTTCACCCCTCCACTTT. Protein sequence: CATSPRAGGSPLHF. The chain combines TRBV15 with TRBJ1-6, with a weak D call TRBD1 (5 bases). Germline V gene sequence: CDR1 LNHNV, CDR2 YYDKDF (reference sequence). Trimming stripped 5 bases from V and 9 bases from J, with 14 bases between. The CDR3 contains 14 residues.

The chain employs TRBV12-3 or TRBV12-4 and TRBJ1-2; possibly TRBD1 for D (6 bases). The V and J ends lost 6 bases and 2 bases respectively, with 16 bases between them. The CDR3 is made up of 15 amino acids. CDR3 DNA sequence: TGTGCCAGCAGGGGACAAGGCGGACAGAACTATGGCTACACCTTC. It translates to CASRGQGGQNYGYTF.

The chain carries TRBV6-5 and TRBJ2-2; TRBD2 is a possible D gene (6 bases). CDR1 and CDR2 (germline): MNHEY, SVGAGI. Between the trimmed V and J ends, which lost 6 bases and 6 bases, there was a span of 11 bases. This CDR3 comprises 13 residues. The CDR3 spells CASRNGGAGELFF. CDR3 coding DNA: TGTGCCAGCAGAAACGGGGGAGCCGGGGAGCTGTTTTTT.

Points on this clonotype: The junction departs from the called germline gene at one end, perhaps through a read error. This chain links TRBV10-3 with TRBJ1-5, with 7 bases identical to TRBD1. The germline V gene has CDR1 ENHRY and CDR2 SYGVKD. This CDR3 comprises 15 residues. The CDR3 loop is CAISEDRASKQPQHF. The CDR3 DNA reads TGTGCCATCAGTGAGGACAGGGCTAGCAAGCAGCCCCAGCATTTT.

This clonotype was counted only a few times. The CDR3 loop is CATSSGRGREQFF. The CDR3 DNA reads as TGTGCCACCAGCAGTGGCAGGGGGCGTGAGCAGTTCTTC. The rearrangement links TRBV15 to TRBJ2-1; TRBD1 agrees at 8 bases. Per germline, CDR1 LNHNV and CDR2 YYDKDF (reference sequence). The CDR3 is made up of 13 amino acids. The V gene end was trimmed by 3 bases and the J gene end by 9 bases; junction bases not matched to a gene: 4. The full variable domain, in which reference TRBV15 and TRBJ2-1 provide the parts outside the CDR3, is DAMVIQNPRYQVTQFGKPVTLSCSQTLNHNVMYWYQQKSSQAPKLLFHYYDKDFNNEADTPDNFQSRRPNTSFCFLDIRSPGLGDTAMYLCATSSGRGREQFFGPGTRLTVL.

This chain uses TRBV12-3 or TRBV12-4 with TRBJ1-5; the D gene is possibly TRBD1 (5 bases). Trimming removed 6 bases from V and 4 bases from J, with 13 bases in between. The CDR3 spans 14 residues. CDR3 nucleotide sequence: TGTGCCAGCAGCCCTTTTGGGGGAAATCAGCCCCAGCATTTT. It translates to CASSPFGGNQPQHF.

The chain employs TRBV20-1 and TRBJ2-3; 12 nucleotides line up with TRBD2. The J segment lost 8 bases and the V segment lost 7 bases, leaving 10 bases of the junction unmatched. Per the germline V gene, CDR1 is DFQATT and CDR2 is SNEGSKA (reference sequence). This CDR3 is 14 amino acids long. In DNA, the CDR3 is TGCAGTGGAAGACTAGCGGGAGCGATGGGTACGCAGTATTTT. Translated: CSGRLAGAMGTQYF.

V and J are TRBV20-1 and TRBJ2-3, with 11 positions matching TRBD2. Per germline, CDR1 DFQATT and CDR2 SNEGSKA (reference sequence). The length of the CDR3 is 15 residues. With 5 bases clipped from V and 2 bases from J, the junction kept 6 bases outside the gene matches. The CDR3 loop reads CSAWLAGGPTDTQYF. As DNA, the CDR3 is TGCAGTGCTTGGCTAGCGGGGGGCCCCACAGATACGCAGTATTTT.

This clonotype was picked up a small number of times. The CDR3 is CASSRRSTTSGSYNEQFF. CDR3 DNA sequence: TGTGCCAGCAGTCGACGAAGCACTACTAGCGGAAGCTACAATGAGCAGTTCTTC. This sequence joins TRBV27 and TRBJ2-1; TRBD2 matches at 8 bases. The CDR3 length is 18 residues. V was clipped by 5 bases and J by 3 bases; unmatched bases: 15. CDR1 is MNHEY and CDR2 is SMNVEV in the germline V gene (reference sequence).

V is TRBV20-1 and J is TRBJ2-3, with TRBD2 identical over 10 bases. CDR1 is DFQATT, CDR2 SNEGSKA, per germline (reference sequence). V trimming: 5 bases; J trimming: 4 bases; junction bases outside the gene matches: 9. This CDR3 has 15 residues. CDR3 DNA: TGCAGTGCTCTCCCGTTAGCGGGAGGCTCAGATACGCAGTATTTT. It encodes CSALPLAGGSDTQYF.

The rearrangement links TRBV2 to TRBJ2-4, with D maybe TRBD2 (6 bases). The end of the DNA fits TRBJ2-7 better, so the J call may be wrong. Germline CDR1 SNHLY, CDR2 FYNNEI. This CDR3 has 15 amino acids. The CDR3 region has the DNA TGTGCCAGCAGCCCACGCCGCGGGATCTCCTACGAGCAGTACTTC. Its protein is CASSPRRGISYEQYF.

The chain is built from TRBV29-1 and TRBJ2-3; TRBD2 matches 8 bases. CDR1 and CDR2 (germline): SQVTM, ANQGSEA. The J segment lost 4 bases and the V segment lost 5 bases, leaving 2 bases of the junction unmatched. This CDR3 is built from 12 residues. Written as DNA, the CDR3 is TGCAGCGTTCGGGGGGGGTCAGATACGCAGTATTTT. Its translation is CSVRGGSDTQYF.

The V call is TRBV9, the J call TRBJ2-5; 7 nucleotides match TRBD2. Losses at the gene ends were 4 bases for V and 1 base for J; bases not matched to a gene: 7. CDR1 is SGDLS and CDR2 is YYNGEE in the germline V gene. The CDR3 spans 15 residues. The CDR3 sequence is CASSWGGTPQETQYF. The DNA of the CDR3 is TGTGCCAGCAGCTGGGGAGGGACTCCCCAAGAGACCCAGTACTTC.

There are many counts of this clonotype. The V gene is TRBV13, the J gene TRBJ1-5; 7 nucleotides align to TRBD1. Germline V gene data show CDR1 as PRHDT and CDR2 as FYEKMQ (reference sequence). V lost 4 bases and J lost 9; bases outside the gene matches: 9. CDR3 length: 14 amino acids. CDR3 sequence: CASSSGTADRPQHF. As DNA, the CDR3 is TGTGCCAGCAGCTCCGGGACAGCCGATCGGCCCCAGCATTTT.

This chain connects TRBV3-1 to TRBJ1-2; 9 bases map to TRBD1. V shed 9 bases and J 8 bases; nucleotides not matched to a gene: 10. The germline V gene has CDR1 LGHDT and CDR2 YNNKEL (reference sequence). There are 13 residues in the CDR3. CDR3 loop: CASFSGTGNGYTF. Here the CDR3 DNA reads TGTGCCAGTTTCTCCGGGACAGGGAACGGCTACACCTTC.

The chain has TRBV4-2 and TRBJ1-2; D is unresolved. The CDR3 loop spans 14 amino acids. V was pared by 1 base and J by 7 bases, with 13 bases between. Looked up from germline, CDR1 is LGHNA and CDR2 is YNFKEQ. In DNA, the CDR3 is TGTGCCAGCAGCCAAGTTTCCCTCTTGGCTGGCTACACCTTC. It translates to CASSQVSLLAGYTF.

The chain is built from TRBV7-9 and TRBJ2-1; 10 bases are a match to TRBD2. This CDR3 is built from 18 residues. Trimming cost V 1 base and J 0 bases; bases outside gene matches: 6. Germline loops: CDR1 SEHNR, CDR2 FQNEAQ (reference sequence). CDR3 sequence (DNA): TGTGCCAGCAGCTTAGAGATTAGCGGGAGGCGCTCCTACAATGAGCAGTTCTTC. It encodes CASSLEISGRRSYNEQFF.

V gene TRBV25-1 combines with J gene TRBJ2-4; weak D call: TRBD2 (5 bases). The DNA end is a closer match to TRBJ2-7, so the J assignment may be wrong. This CDR3 is 15 amino acids long. Germline CDR1 MGHDK, CDR2 SYGVNS. The CDR3 reads CASSEFPGFTNEQYF. In nucleotides, the CDR3 is TGTGCCAGCAGTGAATTCCCGGGGTTTACGAACGAGCAGTACTTC.

This clonotype was detected only a few times. The chain couples TRBV11-2 to TRBJ2-3; D remains unclear. V lost 5 bases, J lost 4 bases, and 16 bases lay in between. The CDR3 has 15 residues. The V gene's germline CDR1 is SGHAT and CDR2 FQNNGV. The CDR3 here is CASSIGPSGADTQYF. The CDR3, as DNA: TGTGCCAGCAGCATAGGACCATCTGGTGCAGATACGCAGTATTTT.

This clonotype was detected only a few times. This chain uses TRBV5-1 with TRBJ2-7; D may be TRBD2 (6 bases). The germline gives CDR1 SGHRS, CDR2 YFSETQ. V lost 4 bases to trimming and J lost 5 bases, with 22 bases between them. This CDR3 region has 16 residues. The CDR3 region is CASSPEAWGGTDEQYF. CDR3 coding DNA: TGCGCCAGCAGCCCAGAGGCCTGGGGAGGTACCGACGAGCAGTACTTC.

The V call is TRBV10-3, the J call TRBJ1-4, with D perhaps TRBD1 (6 bases). V lost 11 bases, J lost 7 bases, and 11 bases lay in between. The CDR3 runs to 11 residues. Germline assignment: CDR1 ENHRY and CDR2 SYGVKD. DNA for the CDR3: TGTGCCGCCGGGGGGGCTGAAAAACTGTTTTTT. Its protein is CAAGGAEKLFF.

The CDR3 loop is CASSLSPDGANVLTF. CDR3 bases: TGCGCCAGCAGCTTGAGCCCAGACGGGGCCAACGTCCTGACTTTC. The rearrangement links TRBV5-1 to TRBJ2-6; D not resolved. Between the trimmed V and J ends, which lost 1 base and 4 bases, there was a span of 9 bases. The CDR3 has 15 amino acids. The germline V gene has CDR1 SGHRS and CDR2 YFSETQ.